The clone carrying this T cell receptor beta chain was picked up a small number of times. Antigen unknown. Germline V gives CDR1 KGHSH, CDR2 LQKENI. J gave up 4 bases and V 3 bases, and 5 bases lay outside the gene matches. This CDR3 is 14 amino acids long. The investigators amplified TCR beta CDR3 regions from RNA transcripts. Carried out on the TCR CDR3, a first-round RT-PCR used the HTBI primer set. From the multiplex PCR reads, TCRdb called clonotypes with MiXCR, one entry per CDR3 protein. Of around 340,000 distinct CDR3 sequences in the sample, around 14% were seen once. This specimen comes from a study of T cells in Graves' hyperthyroidism and ophthalmopathy. Study-wide findings and caveats: Blood also contained most expanded thyroid clonotypes above 0.001.

Uncontrolled infection, other autoimmune disease, pregnancy or lactation disqualified patients from enrolment. Diagnoses used clinical symptoms, serum thyroxine and TRAb, thyroid ultrasound and orbital computed tomography. The PBMCs were sourced from fresh peripheral blood (about 9.6 ml). This sequence was found in a woman aged 25 to 39 with Graves' hyperthyroidism. This rearrangement joins TRBV18 to TRBJ1-1, with 7 bases lining up with TRBD1. Sequencing was performed on blood. CDR3 amino acids: CASSPFKGATEAFF. In DNA, the CDR3 is TGTGCCAGCTCACCTTTCAAGGGGGCCACTGAAGCTTTCTTT. The full variable domain, completed using reference TRBV18 and TRBJ1-1, is NAGVMQNPRHLVRRRGQEARLRCSPMKGHSHVYWYRQLPEEGLKFMVYLQKENIIDESGMPKERFSAEFPKEGPSILRIQQVVRGDSAAYFCASSPFKGATEAFFGQGTRLTVV.